This T cell receptor beta chain was identified in a study of T cell responses to AZD1222 COVID-19 vaccine. The V end lost 2 bases, the J end lost 3 bases, and 11 bases lay between the germline ends. CDR1 MNHNS and CDR2 SASEGT come from the germline V gene. This CDR3 spans 14 amino acids. Some clones are missing from TCRdb's copy, which holds only in-frame ones; the method was immunoSEQ multiplex PCR. Of 150,000 or so clones listed, around 93% are singletons. Broader study findings: Variant regions that are unmutated are reportedly the target of nearly half of spike-specific TCRs. Repertoire samples came only from after the peak T cell response. Possibly, clonal diversity was underestimated; donors were largely white British and included more females. After two AZD1222 doses, spike-specific TCR breadth and depth rose versus day 0.

The count of this clone is one. Its antigen is as yet unknown. This chain links TRBV6-1 with TRBJ2-7, with a weak D call TRBD2 (5 bases). The TCR was taken from an adult who received the AZD1222 COVID-19 vaccine. The sequences come from peripheral blood, collected 28 days after the second AZD1222 dose. CDR3 bases: TGTGCCAGCAGTGAACTAGCCCTCGGCTACGAGCAGTACTTC. This translates into CASSELALGYEQYF.